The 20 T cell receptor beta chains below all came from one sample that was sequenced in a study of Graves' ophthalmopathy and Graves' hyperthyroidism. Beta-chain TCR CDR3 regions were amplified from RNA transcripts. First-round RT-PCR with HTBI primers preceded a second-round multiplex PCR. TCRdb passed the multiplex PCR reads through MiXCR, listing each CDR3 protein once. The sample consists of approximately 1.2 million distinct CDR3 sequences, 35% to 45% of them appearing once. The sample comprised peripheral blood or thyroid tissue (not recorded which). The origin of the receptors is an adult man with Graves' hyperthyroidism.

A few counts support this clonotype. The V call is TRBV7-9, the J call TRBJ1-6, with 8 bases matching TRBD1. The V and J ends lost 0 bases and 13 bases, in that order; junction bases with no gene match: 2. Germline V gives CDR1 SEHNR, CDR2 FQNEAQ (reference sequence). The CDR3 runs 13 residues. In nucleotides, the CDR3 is TGTGCCAGCAGCTTAGCGGGACAGGACCCCCTCCACTTT. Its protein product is CASSLAGQDPLHF.

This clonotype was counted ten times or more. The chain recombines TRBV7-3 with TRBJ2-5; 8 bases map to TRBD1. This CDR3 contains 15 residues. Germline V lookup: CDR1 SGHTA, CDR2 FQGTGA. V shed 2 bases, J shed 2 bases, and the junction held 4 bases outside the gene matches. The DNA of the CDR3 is TGTGCCAGCAGCTTAGGACAGGGCGTTCAAGAGACCCAGTACTTC. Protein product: CASSLGQGVQETQYF.

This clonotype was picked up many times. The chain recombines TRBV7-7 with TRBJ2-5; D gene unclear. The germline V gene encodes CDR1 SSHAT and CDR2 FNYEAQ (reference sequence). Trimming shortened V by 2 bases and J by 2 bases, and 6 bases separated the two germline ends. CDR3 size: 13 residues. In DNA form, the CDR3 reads TGTGCCAGCAGCTTACTACCGCAAGAGACCCAGTACTTC. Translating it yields CASSLLPQETQYF.

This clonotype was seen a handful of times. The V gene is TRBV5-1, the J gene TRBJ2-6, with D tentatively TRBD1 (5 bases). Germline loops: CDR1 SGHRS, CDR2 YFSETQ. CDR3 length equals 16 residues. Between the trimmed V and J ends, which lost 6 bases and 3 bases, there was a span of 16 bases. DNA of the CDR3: TGCGCCAGCAACCTTGGTGGGGCCTTTGGGGCCAACGTCCTGACTTTC. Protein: CASNLGGAFGANVLTF.

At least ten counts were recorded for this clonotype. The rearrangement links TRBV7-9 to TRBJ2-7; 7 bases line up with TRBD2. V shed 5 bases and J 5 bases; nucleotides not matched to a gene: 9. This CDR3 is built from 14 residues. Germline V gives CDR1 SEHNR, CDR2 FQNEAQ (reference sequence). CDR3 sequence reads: CASSRRDYLDEQYF. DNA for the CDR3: TGTGCCAGCAGCCGGAGGGACTACTTGGACGAGCAGTACTTC. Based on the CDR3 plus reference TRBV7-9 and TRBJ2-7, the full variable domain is DTGVSQNPRHKITKRGQNVTFRCDPISEHNRLYWYRQTLGQGPEFLTYFQNEAQLEKSRLLSDRFSAERPKGSFSTLEIQRTEQGDSAMYLCASSRRDYLDEQYFGPGTRLTVT.

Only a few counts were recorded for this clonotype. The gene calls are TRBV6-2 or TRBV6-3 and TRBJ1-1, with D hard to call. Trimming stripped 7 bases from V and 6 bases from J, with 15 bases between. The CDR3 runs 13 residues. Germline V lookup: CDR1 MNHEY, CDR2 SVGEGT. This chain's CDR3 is CASTTLGTPEAFF. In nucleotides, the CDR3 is TGTGCCAGCACTACCCTGGGCACCCCTGAAGCTTTCTTT.

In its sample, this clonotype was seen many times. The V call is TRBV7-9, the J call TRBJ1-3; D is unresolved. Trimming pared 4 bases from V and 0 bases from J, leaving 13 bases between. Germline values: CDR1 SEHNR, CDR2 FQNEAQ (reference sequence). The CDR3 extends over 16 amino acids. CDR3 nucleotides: TGTGCCAGCAGCTCACTGCCAGTCGCCTCTGGAAACACCATATATTTT. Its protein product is CASSSLPVASGNTIYF.

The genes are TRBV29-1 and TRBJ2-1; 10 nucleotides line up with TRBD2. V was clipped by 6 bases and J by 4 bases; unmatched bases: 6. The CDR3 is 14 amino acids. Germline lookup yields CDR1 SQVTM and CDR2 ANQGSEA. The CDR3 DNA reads TGCAGCGTCGTGGCTAGCGGGGGTTACAATGAGCAGTTCTTC. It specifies CSVVASGGYNEQFF.

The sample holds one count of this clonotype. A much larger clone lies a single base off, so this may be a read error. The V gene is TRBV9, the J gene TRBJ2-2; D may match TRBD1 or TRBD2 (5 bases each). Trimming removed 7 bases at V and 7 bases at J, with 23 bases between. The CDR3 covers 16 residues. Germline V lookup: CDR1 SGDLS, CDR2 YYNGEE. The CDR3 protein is CASGLGDRDGSGELFF. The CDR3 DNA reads TGTGCCAGCGGCCTCGGAGATCGGGACGGAAGCGGGGAGCTGTTTTTT. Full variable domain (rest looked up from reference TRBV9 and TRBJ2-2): DSGVTQTPKHLITATGQRVTLRCSPRSGDLSVYWYQQSLDQGLQFLIQYYNGEERAKGNILERFSAQQFPDLHSELNLSSLELGDSALYFCASGLGDRDGSGELFFGEGSRLTVL.

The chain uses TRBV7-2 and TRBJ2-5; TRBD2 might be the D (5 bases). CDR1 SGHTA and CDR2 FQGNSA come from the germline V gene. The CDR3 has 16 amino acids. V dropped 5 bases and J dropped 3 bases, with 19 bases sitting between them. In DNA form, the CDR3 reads TGTGCCAGCAGCGACGTGGGCGGGCTGAGAAAAGAGACCCAGTACTTC. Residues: CASSDVGGLRKETQYF.

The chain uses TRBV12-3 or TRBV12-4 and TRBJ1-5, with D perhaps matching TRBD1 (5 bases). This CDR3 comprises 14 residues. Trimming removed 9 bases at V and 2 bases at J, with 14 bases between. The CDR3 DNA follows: TGTGCCAGTGGCAGGCGGGACGGCAATCAGCCCCAGCATTTT. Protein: CASGRRDGNQPQHF.

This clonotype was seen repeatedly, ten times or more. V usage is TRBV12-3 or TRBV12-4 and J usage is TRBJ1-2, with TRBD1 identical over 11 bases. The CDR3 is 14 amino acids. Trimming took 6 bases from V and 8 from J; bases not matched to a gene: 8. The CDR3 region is CASRRRTGGRGYTF. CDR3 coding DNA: TGTGCCAGCAGAAGGAGGACAGGGGGCCGGGGCTACACCTTC.

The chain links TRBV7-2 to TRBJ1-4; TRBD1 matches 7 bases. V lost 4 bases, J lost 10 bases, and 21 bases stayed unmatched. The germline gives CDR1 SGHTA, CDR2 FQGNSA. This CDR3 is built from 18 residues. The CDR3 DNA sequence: TGTGCCAGCAGCTCAGACCCGGGACAGTTCCCCAGTATTGGAAAACTGTTTTTT. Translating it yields CASSSDPGQFPSIGKLFF.

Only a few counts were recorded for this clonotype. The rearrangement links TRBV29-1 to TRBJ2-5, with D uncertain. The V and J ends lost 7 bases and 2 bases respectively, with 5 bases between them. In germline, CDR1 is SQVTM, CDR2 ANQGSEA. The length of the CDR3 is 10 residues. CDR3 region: CSGFQETQYF. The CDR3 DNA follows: TGCAGCGGGTTTCAAGAGACCCAGTACTTC.

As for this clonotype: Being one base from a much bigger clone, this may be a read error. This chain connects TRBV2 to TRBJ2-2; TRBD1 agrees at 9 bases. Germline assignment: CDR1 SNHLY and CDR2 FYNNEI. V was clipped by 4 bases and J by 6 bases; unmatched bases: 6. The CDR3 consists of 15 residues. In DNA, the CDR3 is TGTGCCAGCAGTGGGCGGGACAGGGACCCCGGGGAGCTGTTTTTT. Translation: CASSGRDRDPGELFF. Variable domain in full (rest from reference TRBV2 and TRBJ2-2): EPEVTQTPSHQVTQMGQEVILRCVPISNHLYFYWYRQILGQKVEFLVSFYNNEISEKSEIFDDQFSVERPDGSNFTLKIRSTKLEDSAMYFCASSGRDRDPGELFFGEGSRLTVL.

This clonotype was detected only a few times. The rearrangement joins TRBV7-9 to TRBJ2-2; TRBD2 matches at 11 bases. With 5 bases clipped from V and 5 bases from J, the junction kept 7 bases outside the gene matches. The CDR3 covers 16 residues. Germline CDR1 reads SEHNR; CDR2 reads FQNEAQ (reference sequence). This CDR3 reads CASSQSRTSGTGELFF. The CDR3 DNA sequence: TGTGCCAGCAGCCAATCAAGGACTAGCGGGACCGGGGAGCTGTTTTTT.

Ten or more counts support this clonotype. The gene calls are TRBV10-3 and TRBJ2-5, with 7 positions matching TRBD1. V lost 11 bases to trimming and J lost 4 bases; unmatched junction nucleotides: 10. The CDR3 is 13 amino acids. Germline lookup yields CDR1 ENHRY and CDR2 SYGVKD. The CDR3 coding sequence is TGTGCCTCGAGAGGGACAGAAGGAGAGACCCAGTACTTC. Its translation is CASRGTEGETQYF.

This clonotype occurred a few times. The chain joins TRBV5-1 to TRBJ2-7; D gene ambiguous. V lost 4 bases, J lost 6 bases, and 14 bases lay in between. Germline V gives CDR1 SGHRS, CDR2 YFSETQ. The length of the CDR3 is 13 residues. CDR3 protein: CASSTQPSSEQYF. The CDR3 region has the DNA TGCGCCAGCAGCACCCAGCCGTCGAGCGAGCAGTACTTC. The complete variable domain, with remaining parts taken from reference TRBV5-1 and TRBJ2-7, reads KAGVTQTPRYLIKTRGQQVTLSCSPISGHRSVSWYQQTPGQGLQFLFEYFSETQRNKGNFPGRFSGRQFSNSRSEMNVSTLELGDSALYLCASSTQPSSEQYFGPGTRLTVT.

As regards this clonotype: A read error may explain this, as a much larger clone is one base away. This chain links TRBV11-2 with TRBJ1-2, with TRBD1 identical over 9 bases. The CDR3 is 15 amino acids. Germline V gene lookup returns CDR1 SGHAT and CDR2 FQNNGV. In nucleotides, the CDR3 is TGTGCCAGCAGCCCCCGGGACAGGGCAACCTATGGCCACACCTTC. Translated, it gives CASSPRDRATYGHTF.

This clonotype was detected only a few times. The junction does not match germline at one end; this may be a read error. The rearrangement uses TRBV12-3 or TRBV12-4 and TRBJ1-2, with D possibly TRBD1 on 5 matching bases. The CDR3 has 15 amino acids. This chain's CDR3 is CTSSFSGHRNEGRTF. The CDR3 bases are TGTACCAGCAGTTTTTCGGGGCATCGAAATGAGGGTAGGACCTTC.